The 21 T cell receptor beta chains below were found in one sample sequenced in a study of shared clonotypes between healthy human individuals. The repertoire was sequenced with immunoSEQ multiplex PCR; TCRdb's copy has only in-frame clones and lacks some. The data contain roughly 1,500,000 clones, approximately 98.5% of them singletons. Sequenced: naive CD4+ T cells sorted from blood. Stated subset: CD45RA+ positively selected. These receptors originate from a man aged 25-45 years in good health.

Points on this clone: Other DNA sequences in this specimen translate into the identical CDR3. The chain is built from TRBV27 and TRBJ1-2; unclear D gene. The CDR3 is made up of 14 amino acids. CDR1 is MNHEY and CDR2 is SMNVEV in the germline V gene (reference sequence). The ends were cut back, 2 bases at V and 4 bases at J, with 11 bases in the middle. The CDR3, as DNA: TGTGCCAGCAGTTTAAGTTGGGCTAGCTATGGCTACACCTTC. Translating gives CASSLSWASYGYTF.

The chain carries TRBV9 and TRBJ2-7; D remains unclear. This CDR3 has 15 amino acids. The germline V gene encodes CDR1 SGDLS and CDR2 YYNGEE. V lost 3 bases and J 6 bases, leaving 19 bases between the germline ends. CDR3 nucleotide sequence: TGTGCCAGCAGCGCGAAGGGTTACAGCTTCAGCGAGCAGTACTTC. It codes for CASSAKGYSFSEQYF.

This rearrangement joins TRBV5-1 to TRBJ1-5; D unclear. V was pared by 0 bases and J by 9 bases, with 10 bases between. Germline lookup yields CDR1 SGHRS and CDR2 YFSETQ. The CDR3 has 13 amino acids. The CDR3 nucleotides read TGCGCCAGCAGCTTGGATGGGGTCGGGCCCCAGCATTTT. It is translated as CASSLDGVGPQHF.

A single count supports this clone. The chain couples TRBV27 to TRBJ2-1, with 10 nucleotides matching TRBD2. This CDR3 is 18 amino acids long. V lost 5 bases and J lost 6; bases outside the gene matches: 16. Germline values: CDR1 MNHEY, CDR2 SMNVEV (reference sequence). CDR3 sequence: CASSTYPPELAGSNEQFF. CDR3 nucleotides: TGTGCCAGCAGTACCTACCCACCGGAACTAGCGGGAAGCAATGAGCAGTTCTTC.

This clone appeared once. V and J are TRBV30 and TRBJ1-2, with 7 bases lining up with TRBD1. The CDR3 is 12 amino acids. V lost 5 bases to trimming and J lost 3 bases; unmatched junction nucleotides: 3. From germline, CDR1 is GTSNPN and CDR2 SVGIG (reference sequence). The CDR3 sequence is CAWSGQDYGYTF. CDR3 in DNA: TGTGCCTGGTCTGGACAGGACTATGGCTACACCTTC.

This CDR3 is CASRLQGSYEQYF. The CDR3 DNA sequence: TGTGCCAGCAGACTACAGGGTTCCTACGAGCAGTACTTC. The J gene is TRBJ2-7, the V gene TRBV25-1, with D possibly being TRBD1 (6 bases). CDR1 is MGHDK and CDR2 is SYGVNS in the germline V gene. The V end lost 6 bases, the J end lost 1 base, and 10 bases lay between the germline ends. The CDR3 has 13 residues.

The V gene is TRBV27, the J gene TRBJ2-3; 11 nucleotides align to TRBD2. Looked up from germline, CDR1 is MNHEY and CDR2 is SMNVEV (reference sequence). V lost 5 bases and J lost 0; bases outside the gene matches: 4. The CDR3 has 16 amino acids. CDR3 sequence reads: CASSPTSGTSTDTQYF. The CDR3 region has the DNA TGTGCCAGCAGTCCGACTAGCGGGACAAGCACAGATACGCAGTATTTT.

The J gene is TRBJ2-7, the V gene TRBV14; D is perhaps TRBD1 (5 bases). The CDR3 covers 15 residues. Looked up from germline, CDR1 is SGHDN and CDR2 is FVKESK. V shed 2 bases and J shed 3 bases, with 14 bases lying between them. The CDR3, as DNA: TGTGCCAGCAGCCAAAGACAGTCTGGCGGCTACGAGCAGTACTTC. It specifies CASSQRQSGGYEQYF.

The chain is built from TRBV5-6 and TRBJ2-2; TRBD2 might be the D (6 bases). This CDR3 is built from 15 residues. V lost 0 bases to trimming and J lost 6 bases, with 12 bases between them. The germline V gene has CDR1 SGHDT and CDR2 YYEEEE. CDR3 coding DNA: TGTGCCAGCAGCTTGGTTCGGGGGTCGGCCGGGGAGCTGTTTTTT. Translating gives CASSLVRGSAGELFF.

The DNA for the CDR3 is TGTGCCAGCAGCTTATCTTTGGGGCAGGGCTCAGATACGCAGTATTTT. Amino acid sequence: CASSLSLGQGSDTQYF. This chain connects TRBV7-6 to TRBJ2-3, with D maybe TRBD1 (5 bases). This CDR3 is 16 amino acids long. The V gene lost 2 bases and the J gene lost 4 bases, with 16 bases spanning the gap. Germline lookup yields CDR1 SGHVS and CDR2 FNYEAQ.

This chain connects TRBV2 to TRBJ1-5; D remains ambiguous. CDR3 length equals 14 residues. Germline V gives CDR1 SNHLY, CDR2 FYNNEI. V lost 3 bases to trimming and J lost 5 bases, with 11 bases between them. CDR3 nucleotides: TGTGCCAGCAGTGAGGGCGGAGGGTATCAGCCCCAGCATTTT. This encodes CASSEGGGYQPQHF.

V and J are TRBV7-2 and TRBJ1-1, with 7 positions matching TRBD1. CDR3 length: 15 residues. The germline V gene encodes CDR1 SGHTA and CDR2 FQGNSA. The V segment lost 3 bases and the J segment 2 bases; nucleotides outside the gene matches: 6. CDR3 nucleotides: TGTGCCAGCAGCTTGGGACAGAGCTTCAACACTGAAGCTTTCTTT. It yields the protein CASSLGQSFNTEAFF.

This clone was seen a single time. The same CDR3 is also encoded by other DNA sequences in this sample. This chain links TRBV29-1 with TRBJ1-4; 8 bases agree with TRBD1. The CDR3 extends over 13 amino acids. The V segment lost 6 bases and the J segment 3 bases; nucleotides outside the gene matches: 3. The V gene's germline CDR1 is SQVTM and CDR2 ANQGSEA. The CDR3 sequence is CSVAGGPNEKLFF. For the CDR3, the DNA is TGCAGCGTAGCAGGGGGCCCTAATGAAAAACTGTTTTTT.

This chain uses TRBV19 with TRBJ2-2; D remains ambiguous. Looked up from germline, CDR1 is LNHDA and CDR2 is SQIVND (reference sequence). V was cut by 7 bases and J by 3 bases, with 12 bases left in between. The CDR3 runs to 14 residues. The CDR3 loop is CASTVRSDTGELFF. The CDR3 DNA reads as TGTGCCAGTACCGTACGCTCTGACACCGGGGAGCTGTTTTTT.

The rearrangement joins TRBV20-1 to TRBJ2-5, with 9 nucleotides matching TRBD1. Germline V gene lookup returns CDR1 DFQATT and CDR2 SNEGSKA (reference sequence). The CDR3 contains 11 residues. J was trimmed by 7 bases and V by 6 bases; bases with no gene match: 3. The CDR3 is CSARTGVTQYF. The CDR3 bases are TGCAGTGCCAGGACAGGGGTGACCCAGTACTTC.

The chain links TRBV5-1 to TRBJ2-3; 12 nucleotides match TRBD2. Germline V lookup: CDR1 SGHRS, CDR2 YFSETQ. The CDR3 covers 18 residues. V gave up 0 bases and J gave up 0 bases; unmatched junction bases: 5. The CDR3 DNA sequence: TGCGCCAGCAGCTTGGGACTAGCGGGAGCTACTAGCACAGATACGCAGTATTTT. It is translated as CASSLGLAGATSTDTQYF.

V usage is TRBV29-1 and J usage is TRBJ2-1; 8 positions agree with TRBD2. The V and J ends lost 7 bases and 6 bases, in that order; junction bases with no gene match: 5. Germline V gives CDR1 SQVTM, CDR2 ANQGSEA. The CDR3 covers 12 residues. The CDR3 is CSGGRYGNEQFF. The DNA of the CDR3 is TGCAGCGGCGGGAGGTACGGCAATGAGCAGTTCTTC.

The rearrangement links TRBV19 to TRBJ2-6; 7 bases line up with TRBD1. Germline assignment: CDR1 LNHDA and CDR2 SQIVND (reference sequence). The CDR3 runs 18 residues. The J segment lost 1 base and the V segment lost 4 bases, leaving 10 bases of the junction unmatched. The DNA of the CDR3 is TGTGCCAGTAGTACAGGGACAGTTCTCATTTCTGGGGCCAACGTCCTGACTTTC. It translates to CASSTGTVLISGANVLTF.

The genes are TRBV10-3 and TRBJ1-1; unclear D gene. V shed 3 bases and J shed 3 bases, with 8 bases lying between them. Germline V gives CDR1 ENHRY, CDR2 SYGVKD. This CDR3 comprises 13 residues. The CDR3 DNA is TGTGCCATCAGTGAAACAGACGACACTGAAGCTTTCTTT. Its protein is CAISETDDTEAFF.

This chain uses TRBV18 with TRBJ2-7; perhaps D is TRBD1 or TRBD2 (5 bases each). The germline gives CDR1 KGHSH, CDR2 LQKENI. V was pared by 2 bases and J by 2 bases, with 16 bases between. The CDR3 extends over 16 amino acids. In nucleotides, the CDR3 is TGTGCCAGCTCACCAGCGTTAGGGACCGAAACCTACGAGCAGTACTTC. Translating gives CASSPALGTETYEQYF.

J is TRBJ1-1 and V is TRBV29-1, with D tentatively TRBD1 (6 bases). V lost 4 bases, J lost 10 bases, and 22 bases lay in between. The CDR3 runs to 14 residues. CDR1 is SQVTM and CDR2 is ANQGSEA in the germline V gene. The CDR3 DNA follows: TGCAGCGTTGTGGGGCAGGGGCTGACCTTAAGAGCTTTCTTT. This translates into CSVVGQGLTLRAFF.